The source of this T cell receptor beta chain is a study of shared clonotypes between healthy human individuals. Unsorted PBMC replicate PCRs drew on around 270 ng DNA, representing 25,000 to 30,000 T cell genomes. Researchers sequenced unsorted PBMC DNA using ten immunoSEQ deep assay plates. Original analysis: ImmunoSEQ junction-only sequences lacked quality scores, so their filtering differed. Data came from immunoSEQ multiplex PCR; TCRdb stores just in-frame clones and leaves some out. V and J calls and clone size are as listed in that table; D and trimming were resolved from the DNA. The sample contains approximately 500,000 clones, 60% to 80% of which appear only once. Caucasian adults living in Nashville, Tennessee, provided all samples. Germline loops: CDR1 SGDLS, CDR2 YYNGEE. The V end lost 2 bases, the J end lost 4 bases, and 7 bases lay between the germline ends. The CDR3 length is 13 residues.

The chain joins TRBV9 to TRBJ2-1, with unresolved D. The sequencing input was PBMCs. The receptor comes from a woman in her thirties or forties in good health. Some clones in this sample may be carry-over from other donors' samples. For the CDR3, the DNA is TGTGCCAGCAGCGTCGAGGAGTACAATGAGCAGTTCTTC. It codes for CASSVEEYNEQFF.